This T cell receptor (beta chain) appears in the sequencing data of a study of T cells expressing NK-cell markers. Notes on this clonotype: Its antigen is not known.

The study, taken as a whole, reports: Dominant NKG2C+ clonotypes were found to form roughly 1.0-7.0% of CD8+ T cells in over five donors.

The CDR3 length is 16 residues. Germline values: CDR1 SGHKS, CDR2 YYEKEE (reference sequence). TCRdb reworked the 5' RACE reads into one entry per CDR3 protein, no DNA. The sample is made up of 300,000 to 450,000 distinct CDR3 sequences, and the top ten hold about 5.2% of it. The sample consisted of blood T cells: a sorted CD56 or NKG2C T cell subset, CD4+ or CD8+ T cells, or bulk PBMC T cells (not recorded which). The chain has TRBV5-5 and TRBJ2-3; the TCRdb call, TRBD1, lacks DNA for checking. This receptor was obtained from a man aged 18-70 years in good health. CDR3 protein: CASSLVGGGNTDTQYF. Full variable domain (rest looked up from reference TRBV5-5 and TRBJ2-3): DAGVTQSPTHLIKTRGQQVTLRCSPISGHKSVSWYQQVLGQGPQFIFQYYEKEERGRGNFPDRFSARQFPNYSSELNVNALLLGDSALYLCASSLVGGGNTDTQYFGPGTRLTVL.